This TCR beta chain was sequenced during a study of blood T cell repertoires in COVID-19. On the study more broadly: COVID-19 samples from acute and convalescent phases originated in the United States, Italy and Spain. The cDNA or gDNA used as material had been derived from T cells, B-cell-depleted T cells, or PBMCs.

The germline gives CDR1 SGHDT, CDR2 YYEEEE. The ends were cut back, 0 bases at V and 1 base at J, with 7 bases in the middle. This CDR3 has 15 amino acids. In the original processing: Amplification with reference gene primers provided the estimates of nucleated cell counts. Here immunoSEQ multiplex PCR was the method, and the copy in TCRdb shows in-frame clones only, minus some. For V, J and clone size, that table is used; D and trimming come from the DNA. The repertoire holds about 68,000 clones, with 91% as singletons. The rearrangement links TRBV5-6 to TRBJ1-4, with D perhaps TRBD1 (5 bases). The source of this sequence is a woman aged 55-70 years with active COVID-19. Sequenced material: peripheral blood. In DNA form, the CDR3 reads TGTGCCAGCAGCTTGGCCGGGGGAACTAATGAAAAACTGTTTTTT. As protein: CASSLAGGTNEKLFF.